This entry lists 15 T cell receptor beta chains sequenced from one sample in a study of cytomegalovirus exposure and HLA in healthy donors. It was with 60 Vbeta and 13 Jbeta primers that the PCR ran. Only in-frame clones appear in the TCRdb table, and some are missing; sequencing was by immunoSEQ multiplex PCR. The table lists under 200,000 clones, roughly 80% of them singletons, with about 2.3% in the top ten. Material for sequencing was PBMCs. The receptors come from a male donor in good health and CMV-seronegative.

The V gene is TRBV10-3, the J gene TRBJ1-2; 7 positions agree with TRBD1. The CDR3 is 18 residues long. With V trimmed by 8 bases and J by 4 bases, 22 bases remained unmatched. Germline CDR1 and CDR2: ENHRY and SYGVKD. The CDR3 nucleotides read TGTGCCATCTCGAGTTCACCGGGACAGTCGCGTGCCGGCTATGGCTACACCTTC. Translating gives CAISSSPGQSRAGYGYTF.

The chain is built from TRBV11-2 and TRBJ2-7; D may be TRBD1 (6 bases). V gave up 1 base and J gave up 4 bases, with 14 bases separating them. This CDR3 is 15 amino acids long. Germline CDR1 SGHAT, CDR2 FQNNGV. Written as DNA, the CDR3 is TGTGCCAGCAGCTTAGGCAGATCAGGGGTATACGAGCAGTACTTC. This sequence encodes CASSLGRSGVYEQYF.

This clone was counted only a few times. The chain is built from TRBV9 and TRBJ1-1, with 8 positions matching TRBD1. The V gene's germline CDR1 is SGDLS and CDR2 YYNGEE. J gave up 1 base and V 3 bases, and 5 bases lay outside the gene matches. This CDR3 region has 15 residues. As DNA, the CDR3 is TGTGCCAGCAGCGGGGGAACAGGGGGGAACACTGAAGCTTTCTTT. The encoded protein is CASSGGTGGNTEAFF.

The table lists this clone with a few counts. The genes are TRBV7-2 and TRBJ2-5; 13 positions agree with TRBD2. Germline trimming cut 3 bases from V and 4 bases from J; bases unmatched to any gene: 2. The CDR3 has 15 amino acids. Per germline, CDR1 SGHTA and CDR2 FQGNSA. CDR3 nucleotides: TGTGCCAGCAGCTTCCGACTAGCGGGGGGAGAGACCCAGTACTTC. It specifies CASSFRLAGGETQYF. Together with reference TRBV7-2 and TRBJ2-5, the CDR3 gives the full variable domain: GAGVSQSPSNKVTEKGKDVELRCDPISGHTALYWYRQSLGQGLEFLIYFQGNSAPDKSGLPSDRFSAERTGGSVSTLTIQRTQQEDSAVYLCASSFRLAGGETQYFGPGTRLLVL.

V usage is TRBV7-2 and J usage is TRBJ2-1, with a weak D call TRBD1 (6 bases). The CDR3 has 16 amino acids. CDR1 SGHTA and CDR2 FQGNSA come from the germline V gene. Trimming took 3 bases from V and 7 from J, leaving 19 bases between them. CDR3 protein: CASSFSHGQGLNEQFF. The CDR3, as DNA: TGTGCCAGCAGCTTCAGTCATGGGCAGGGGTTGAATGAGCAGTTCTTC. The complete variable domain, with remaining parts taken from reference TRBV7-2 and TRBJ2-1, reads GAGVSQSPSNKVTEKGKDVELRCDPISGHTALYWYRQSLGQGLEFLIYFQGNSAPDKSGLPSDRFSAERTGGSVSTLTIQRTQQEDSAVYLCASSFSHGQGLNEQFFGPGTRLTVL.

The CDR3 sequence: CASSLGASGGYTGELFF. In DNA, the CDR3 is TGTGCCAGCAGCTTGGGCGCTAGCGGGGGATACACCGGGGAGCTGTTTTTT. The chain links TRBV5-4 to TRBJ2-2; 10 nucleotides agree with TRBD2. Looked up from germline, CDR1 is SGHNT and CDR2 is YYREEE (reference sequence). V shed 0 bases, J shed 3 bases, and the junction held 5 bases outside the gene matches. The CDR3 has 17 amino acids.

The chain links TRBV2 to TRBJ2-5, with 9 positions matching TRBD2. Germline loops: CDR1 SNHLY, CDR2 FYNNEI. This CDR3 is built from 16 residues. The trim removed 4 bases at V and 4 bases at J, leaving 10 bases unmatched. This CDR3 is CASSVIAGARGETQYF. CDR3 coding DNA: TGTGCCAGCAGTGTAATAGCGGGGGCCCGGGGAGAGACCCAGTACTTC. The whole variable domain, remainder taken from reference TRBV2 and TRBJ2-5, is EPEVTQTPSHQVTQMGQEVILRCVPISNHLYFYWYRQILGQKVEFLVSFYNNEISEKSEIFDDQFSVERPDGSNFTLKIRSTKLEDSAMYFCASSVIAGARGETQYFGPGTRLLVL.

As DNA, the CDR3 is TGTGCCAGCAGCTTTGGCGGCCAGCAGCAAGACGAGACCCAGTACTTC. The encoded protein is CASSFGGQQQDETQYF. The rearrangement links TRBV5-8 to TRBJ2-5; no clear D. The V end was cut by 2 bases, the J end by 5 bases, with 19 bases between. This CDR3 is built from 16 residues. Germline CDR1 is SGHTS and CDR2 is YDEGEE.

This chain links TRBV13 with TRBJ1-1; 8 bases are shared with TRBD1. V dropped 0 bases and J dropped 10; count of bases not matched to a gene: 7. Germline V gene data show CDR1 as PRHDT and CDR2 as FYEKMQ (reference sequence). CDR3 size: 14 residues. CDR3 sequence (DNA): TGTGCCAGCAGCTTAGGGGGAACAGGGGGGGTAGCTTTCTTT. Translating gives CASSLGGTGGVAFF.

This chain links TRBV10-2 with TRBJ1-5, with D possibly matching TRBD1 (6 bases). The CDR3 extends over 12 amino acids. Germline CDR1 and CDR2: WSHSY and SAAADI. Trimming removed 4 bases at V and 9 bases at J, with 10 bases between. DNA of the CDR3: TGCGCCAGCAGTGGGGGGCAGGGGCCCCAGCATTTT. It translates to CASSGGQGPQHF.

This rearrangement joins TRBV25-1 to TRBJ2-1; 9 positions match TRBD2. The V gene end was trimmed by 7 bases and the J gene end by 7 bases; junction bases not matched to a gene: 5. Germline loops: CDR1 MGHDK, CDR2 SYGVNS. This CDR3 has 13 amino acids. CDR3 DNA sequence: TGTGCCAGCAAGATGCTAGCGGGGAATGAGCAGTTCTTC. This translates into CASKMLAGNEQFF.

This clone was seen just once. The chain's CDR3 is CAISETTGNGYTF. The CDR3 coding sequence is TGTGCCATCAGTGAGACGACAGGGAATGGCTACACCTTC. The J gene is TRBJ1-2, the V gene TRBV10-3, with 7 bases aligning to TRBD1. This CDR3 comprises 13 residues. Germline values: CDR1 ENHRY, CDR2 SYGVKD. J lost 6 bases, V lost 2 bases, and 3 bases had no gene match.

This clone was detected once. This rearrangement joins TRBV6-5 to TRBJ1-1; D remains ambiguous. The CDR3 length is 11 residues. Germline V gene data show CDR1 as MNHEY and CDR2 as SVGAGI. Trimming took 4 bases from V and 8 from J, leaving 8 bases between them. The CDR3 here is CASSSGKEAFF. Written as DNA, the CDR3 is TGTGCCAGCAGTTCCGGGAAAGAAGCTTTCTTT.

The chain couples TRBV6-6 to TRBJ1-5; a possible D gene is TRBD1 (6 bases). V gave up 5 bases and J gave up 1 base, with 12 bases separating them. CDR1 and CDR2 from the germline V gene are MNHNY and SVGAGI (reference sequence). CDR3 size: 15 residues. The CDR3 nucleotides are TGTGCCAGCAGTAAGGGGACAATAAGCAATCAGCCCCAGCATTTT. Amino acids: CASSKGTISNQPQHF.

This clone turned up a few times. This chain uses TRBV5-1 with TRBJ2-2; 9 positions match TRBD1. Germline V gene data show CDR1 as SGHRS and CDR2 as YFSETQ. The trim removed 4 bases at V and 6 bases at J, leaving 7 bases unmatched. CDR3 length: 15 residues. CDR3 nucleotides: TGCGCCAGCAGCGCCAGGACAGGGGAGGCCGGGGAGCTGTTTTTT. The encoded protein is CASSARTGEAGELFF.